These T cell receptor beta chains were read from a single sample in a study of cytomegalovirus exposure and HLA in healthy donors. This table comes from immunoSEQ multiplex PCR, and its TCRdb copy is limited to in-frame clones, with some not included. The sample yields some 100,000 clones, approximately 80% seen once. The sequenced sample consisted of PBMCs. Receptors originate from a man aged 45-65 years in good health and CMV-seropositive. Both conserved end residues are part of each CDR3. A D gene is named only where the DNA matches it firmly. Size values are once, few and many counts, or a class for expanded clones, and some rows have none.

V gene: TRBV10-3
clone size: -
D gene: TRBD1
J gene: TRBJ2-7
CDR3 DNA: TGTGCCATCAGTGCAGGACAGGGGATGTACTTC
CDR3 protein: CAISAGQGMYF

V gene: TRBV5-4
clone size: -
D gene: TRBD1
J gene: TRBJ1-6
CDR3 DNA: TGTGCCAGCTCGGGACAGGGAGCCAATTCACCCCTCCACTTT
CDR3 protein: CASSGQGANSPLHF

V gene: TRBV5-1
clone size: -
D gene: -
J gene: TRBJ1-4
CDR3 DNA: TGCGCCAGCAGCTTGTCCGGGACTAATGAAAAACTGTTTTTT
CDR3 protein: CASSLSGTNEKLFF

V gene: TRBV14
clone size: -
D gene: -
J gene: TRBJ1-1
CDR3 DNA: TGTGCCAGCAGCCCGCAGGAGGACACTGAAGCTTTCTTT
CDR3 protein: CASSPQEDTEAFF

V gene: TRBV6-1
clone size: -
D gene: -
J gene: TRBJ1-2
CDR3 DNA: TGTGCCAGCAGTATGACAGTGACCTATGGCTACACCTTC
CDR3 protein: CASSMTVTYGYTF

V gene: TRBV6-1
clone size: once
D gene: TRBD1
J gene: TRBJ2-7
CDR3 DNA: TGTGCCAGCAGGGGGGTTGAGGGGGCCGATGAGCAGTACTTC
CDR3 protein: CASRGVEGADEQYF

V gene: TRBV4-2
clone size: -
D gene: -
J gene: TRBJ2-1
CDR3 DNA: TGTGCCAGCAGCCAAGACAATGCGGCCTCCTACAATGAGCAGTTCTTC
CDR3 protein: CASSQDNAASYNEQFF

V gene: TRBV30
clone size: -
D gene: -
J gene: TRBJ2-1
CDR3 DNA: TGTGCCTGGAGGCGGGAATACAATGAGCAGTTCTTC
CDR3 protein: CAWRREYNEQFF

V gene: TRBV6-6
clone size: many
D gene: -
J gene: TRBJ1-1
CDR3 DNA: TGTGCCAGCTACGCGGCAGGGGAAGCTTTCTTT
CDR3 protein: CASYAAGEAFF

V gene: TRBV5-1
clone size: -
D gene: -
J gene: TRBJ2-7
CDR3 DNA: TGCGCCAGCAGCCCTACCAACTCCTACGAGCAGTACTTC
CDR3 protein: CASSPTNSYEQYF

V gene: TRBV5-1
clone size: -
D gene: -
J gene: TRBJ2-3
CDR3 DNA: TGCGCCAGCAGCTTGTGGACAGTGGACACAGATACGCAGTATTTT
CDR3 protein: CASSLWTVDTDTQYF

V gene: TRBV6-6
clone size: -
D gene: -
J gene: TRBJ1-6
CDR3 DNA: TGTGCCAGCAGACCCCGACAGTATAATTCACCCCTCCACTTT
CDR3 protein: CASRPRQYNSPLHF

V gene: TRBV5-1
clone size: -
D gene: -
J gene: TRBJ1-3
CDR3 DNA: TGCGCCAGCAGCTTCACAGGCCACTCTGGAAACACCATATATTTT
CDR3 protein: CASSFTGHSGNTIYF

V gene: TRBV18
clone size: -
D gene: -
J gene: TRBJ1-1
CDR3 DNA: TGTGCCAGCTCACCCGGGGAGAACACTGAAGCTTTCTTT
CDR3 protein: CASSPGENTEAFF

V gene: TRBV5-1
clone size: few
D gene: -
J gene: TRBJ1-4
CDR3 DNA: TGCGCCAGCAGCAGAGAACCCCGGGATAATGAAAAACTGTTTTTT
CDR3 protein: CASSREPRDNEKLFF

V gene: TRBV2
clone size: -
D gene: -
J gene: TRBJ1-5
CDR3 DNA: TGTGCCAGCAGCCTTGGGGACTCTCCTAGCAATCAGCCCCAGCATTTT
CDR3 protein: CASSLGDSPSNQPQHF

V gene: TRBV6-1
clone size: -
D gene: TRBD2
J gene: TRBJ2-5
CDR3 DNA: TGTGCCAGCAGTGCGGGGGGGGTGGAGACCCAGTACTTC
CDR3 protein: CASSAGGVETQYF

V gene: TRBV5-1
clone size: -
D gene: TRBD1
J gene: TRBJ2-1
CDR3 DNA: TGCGCCAGCTCAAGACAGGGCCCTTACAATGAGCAGTTCTTC
CDR3 protein: CASSRQGPYNEQFF

V gene: TRBV30
clone size: -
D gene: TRBD1
J gene: TRBJ2-7
CDR3 DNA: TGTGCCTGGAGTAGAGGGACAGGCTTTTCCTACGAGCAGTACTTC
CDR3 protein: CAWSRGTGFSYEQYF

V gene: TRBV5-1
clone size: -
D gene: -
J gene: TRBJ2-5
CDR3 DNA: TGCGCCAGCAGCCCCGATCCTACAGAGTTCGGAAAGACCCAGTACTTC
CDR3 protein: CASSPDPTEFGKTQYF

V gene: TRBV7-9
clone size: -
D gene: TRBD1
J gene: TRBJ2-2
CDR3 DNA: TGTGCCAGCAGCTTAGGACAGGGTGACACCGGGGAGCTGTTTTTT
CDR3 protein: CASSLGQGDTGELFF

V gene: TRBV7-2
clone size: -
D gene: -
J gene: TRBJ1-1
CDR3 DNA: TGTGCCAGCAGCAAACGGGGGGGCGCTGGGAACACTGAAGCTTTCTTT
CDR3 protein: CASSKRGGAGNTEAFF

V gene: TRBV25-1
clone size: few
D gene: TRBD1
J gene: TRBJ1-4
CDR3 DNA: TGTGCCAGCAGTGTGACCGGGACAGGCGTTGAAAAACTGTTTTTT
CDR3 protein: CASSVTGTGVEKLFF

V gene: TRBV7-9
clone size: -
D gene: -
J gene: TRBJ1-1
CDR3 DNA: TGTGCCAGCAGCTGGGGGGAGAACACTGAAGCTTTCTTT
CDR3 protein: CASSWGENTEAFF

V gene: TRBV5-1
clone size: once
D gene: TRBD2
J gene: TRBJ2-1
CDR3 DNA: TGCGCCAGCAGCTTGGTACTAGCGGGGTACAATGAGCAGTTCTTC
CDR3 protein: CASSLVLAGYNEQFF

V gene: TRBV6-5
clone size: -
D gene: -
J gene: TRBJ2-7
CDR3 DNA: TGTGCCAGCAGTTACTCTTATAGTTTCTACGAGCAGTACTTC
CDR3 protein: CASSYSYSFYEQYF

V gene: TRBV5-6
clone size: -
D gene: TRBD1
J gene: TRBJ1-3
CDR3 DNA: TGTGCCAGCAGCTTACCGGGGTACAGACAGGGACTCTCTGGAAACACCATATATTTT
CDR3 protein: CASSLPGYRQGLSGNTIYF

V gene: TRBV18
clone size: once
D gene: -
J gene: TRBJ2-3
CDR3 DNA: TGTGCCAGCTCACCACCGGCCAGATACACAGATACGCAGTATTTT
CDR3 protein: CASSPPARYTDTQYF

V gene: TRBV11-3
clone size: -
D gene: TRBD2
J gene: TRBJ2-1
CDR3 DNA: TGTGCCAGCAGCCCCGACCGGGGGACTAGCGGGAGGAAGCAGTTCTTC
CDR3 protein: CASSPDRGTSGRKQFF